This T cell receptor (beta chain) is from a study of CD8+CD57+ T cells in acquired aplastic anemia (dated by TCRdb to 2016 to 2019). Regarding the research as a whole: Extracted DNA from sorted CD4+ and CD8+ cells averaged approximately 3 ug, ranging from roughly 0.17 to 27.4 ug. A CD8+CD57+ expansion meant a frequency higher than the mean frequency seen in healthy subjects. General findings and caveats noted by the study authors: No significant difference in CD8+ Simpson's diversity was found between patients and healthy controls (P=0.060). Around 30 CD8+ CDR3 sequences were found to be shared between patients and controls, but these sequences appeared to be highly expressed in patients and within the immunodominant clones of the patients.

Comments on this clonotype: The target of this receptor is not known. The record has no base qualities; no much larger clone is one base away.

Patients chosen for sequencing had shown expansion of CD8+CD57+ cells by flow cytometry. Severe acquired aplastic anemia was diagnosed in all patients according to International Study of Aplastic Anemia and Agranulocytosis and Camitta criteria. No therapy had been received by the patients at the time of blood sampling. In this study, sorted CD4+ and CD8+ T cells from the blood of healthy subjects and of severe aplastic anemia patients had their TCR repertoires deep-sequenced. Patients were enrolled in the USA under clinicaltrials.gov protocols 00001620, 01623167, 00001397, 00071045, 00081523 and 00961064. Ficoll-Paque density gradient centrifugation was used to isolate peripheral blood mononuclear cells. Before DNA extraction, CD4+ and CD8+ T cells were sorted with FACS or magnetic beads. TCR beta VDJ combination and CDR3 sequence profiling used genomic DNA as the template. TCR repertoire sequencing was run on an Illumina HiSeq 2000. For the original study's pipeline: TRBV/TRBJ rearrangement plots, CDR3 size and DJ length profiles, and Simpson's diversity index were used to assess repertoires. Whichever DNA sequence was most abundant in the deep sequencing data was defined as the immunodominant clone. CDR3 amino acid sequences were screened for sharing across subjects and compared with published repertoires and the VDJdb database. TCRdb handled the public reads itself, with Q25 trimming in fastp and clone calling in MiXCR, and kept productive beta chains. Records with the same CDR3 protein are collapsed into one entry carrying the most frequent genes and DNA. The V and J calls shown here were made by TCRdb, not taken from the authors' results. In this sample the table shows roughly 240,000 distinct CDR3 sequences, around 45% of which occur a single time. 7% to 9.5% of the sample goes to the ten largest clones.

The CDR1 and CDR2 encoded by the germline V gene (reference sequence) are DFQATT and SNEGSKA. V has 2 bases trimmed and J has 6 bases trimmed; junction bases matching no gene number 22. The CDR3 runs 20 residues from the cysteine to the phenylalanine. The sequence is cut down to CDR3 DNA, 60 bases in frame from base 1. The sequence came from a human donor with aplastic anemia. Recombination connected TRBV20-1 to TRBJ2-1; 10 bases in the junction line up with TRBD2. What was sequenced was sorted CD4+, CD8+, or CD8+CD57+ T cells (not recorded which) from PBMCs. The bases read TGCAGTGCTAGACTGTACCGTGGACAGGGTACTAGCGGGACCTGCAATGAGCAGTTCTTC. It codes for CSARLYRGQGTSGTCNEQFF.